Sequencing of this T cell receptor beta chain was carried out in a study of graft-versus-host responses after intestinal transplantation. Study conclusions and caveats: GvH clonotypes were identified within recipient marrow, with a subset emerging first in ileum or blood.

TCRdb keeps only in-frame clones here, not all; method: immunoSEQ multiplex PCR. The table includes around 71,000 clones, 92% detected once. Germline values: CDR1 SGDLS, CDR2 YYNGEE. V was cut by 3 bases and J by 5 bases, with 15 bases left in between. CDR3 size: 14 residues. About this clone: No antigen is known for it.

The specimen comprised bone marrow, sampled nearly 750 days after intestinal transplantation. This clonotype was obtained from a human patient who received an intestinal transplant, so some T cells may come from the graft donor. The chain uses TRBV9 and TRBJ2-7; tentatively, D is TRBD1 (6 bases). CDR3 residues: CASSETTGRDEQYF. The CDR3 DNA follows: TGTGCCAGCAGCGAAACGACAGGAAGAGACGAGCAGTACTTC.